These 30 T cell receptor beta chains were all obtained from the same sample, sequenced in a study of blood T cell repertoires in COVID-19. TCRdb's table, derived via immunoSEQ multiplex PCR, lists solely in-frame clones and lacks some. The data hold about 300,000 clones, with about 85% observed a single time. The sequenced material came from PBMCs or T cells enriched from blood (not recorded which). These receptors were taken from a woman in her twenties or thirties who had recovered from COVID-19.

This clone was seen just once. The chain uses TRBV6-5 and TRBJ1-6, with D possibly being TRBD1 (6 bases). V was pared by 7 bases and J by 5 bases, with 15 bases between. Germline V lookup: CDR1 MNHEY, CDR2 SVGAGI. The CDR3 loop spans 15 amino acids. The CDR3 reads CASIRRGTNNSPLHF. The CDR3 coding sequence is TGTGCCAGCATCCGCAGGGGCACAAATAATTCACCCCTCCACTTT.

The CDR3: CASSLNGRGATTDTQYF. The CDR3 DNA reads as TGTGCCAGCAGTTTAAATGGGCGGGGGGCAACCACAGATACGCAGTATTTT. V gene TRBV27 combines with J gene TRBJ2-3, with 8 nucleotides matching TRBD2. The CDR3 loop spans 17 amino acids. In germline, CDR1 is MNHEY, CDR2 SMNVEV (reference sequence). Unmatched junction bases numbered 9, after V lost 2 bases and J lost 2 bases.

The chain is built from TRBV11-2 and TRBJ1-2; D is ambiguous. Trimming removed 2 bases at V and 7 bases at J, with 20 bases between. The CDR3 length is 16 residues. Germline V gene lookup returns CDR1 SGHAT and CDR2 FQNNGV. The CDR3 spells CASSLLPGLKRGGYTF. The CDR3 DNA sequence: TGTGCCAGCAGCTTACTGCCGGGTCTCAAACGGGGTGGCTACACCTTC.

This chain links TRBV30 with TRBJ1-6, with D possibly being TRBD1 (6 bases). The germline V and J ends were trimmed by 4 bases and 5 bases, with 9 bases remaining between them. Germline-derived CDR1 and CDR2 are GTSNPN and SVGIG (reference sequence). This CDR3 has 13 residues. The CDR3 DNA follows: TGTGCCTGGATGGGACAACATAATTCACCCCTCCACTTT. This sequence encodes CAWMGQHNSPLHF.

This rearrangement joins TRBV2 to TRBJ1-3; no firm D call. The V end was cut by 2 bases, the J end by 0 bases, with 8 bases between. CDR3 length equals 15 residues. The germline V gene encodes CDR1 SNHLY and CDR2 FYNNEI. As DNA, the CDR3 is TGTGCCAGCAGTGAATTTGCGGGCTCTGGAAACACCATATATTTT. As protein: CASSEFAGSGNTIYF. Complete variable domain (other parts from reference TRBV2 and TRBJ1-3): EPEVTQTPSHQVTQMGQEVILRCVPISNHLYFYWYRQILGQKVEFLVSFYNNEISEKSEIFDDQFSVERPDGSNFTLKIRSTKLEDSAMYFCASSEFAGSGNTIYFGEGSWLTVV.

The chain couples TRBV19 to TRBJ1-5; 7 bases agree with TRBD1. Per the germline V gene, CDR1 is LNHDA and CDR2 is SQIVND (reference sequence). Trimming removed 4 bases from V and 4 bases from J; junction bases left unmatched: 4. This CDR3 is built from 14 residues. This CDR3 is CASSTTGPNQPQHF. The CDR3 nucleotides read TGTGCCAGTAGTACGACAGGGCCAAATCAGCCCCAGCATTTT.

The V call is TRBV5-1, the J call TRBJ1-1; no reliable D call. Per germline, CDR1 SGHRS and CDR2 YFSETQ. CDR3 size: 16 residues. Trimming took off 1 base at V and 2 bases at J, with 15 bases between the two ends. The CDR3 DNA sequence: TGCGCCAGCAGCTTGCTTGCTAGCCCCCGAAACACTGAAGCTTTCTTT. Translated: CASSLLASPRNTEAFF.

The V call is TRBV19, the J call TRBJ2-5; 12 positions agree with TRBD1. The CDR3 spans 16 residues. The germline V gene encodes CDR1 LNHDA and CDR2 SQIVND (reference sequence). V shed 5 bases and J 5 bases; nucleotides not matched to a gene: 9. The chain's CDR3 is CASSFSGTGGAETQYF. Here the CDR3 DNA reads TGTGCCAGTAGTTTTTCCGGGACAGGGGGCGCTGAGACCCAGTACTTC.

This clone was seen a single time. CDR3 in DNA: TGCAGCGTTAAGACTAACCCCGGTTGGGTAACCCAAGAGACCCAGTACTTC. Its translation is CSVKTNPGWVTQETQYF. This chain connects TRBV29-1 to TRBJ2-5; weak D call: TRBD2 (5 bases). Trimming cost V 5 bases and J 1 base, with 23 bases left between them. The CDR3 extends over 17 amino acids. Germline V lookup: CDR1 SQVTM, CDR2 ANQGSEA.

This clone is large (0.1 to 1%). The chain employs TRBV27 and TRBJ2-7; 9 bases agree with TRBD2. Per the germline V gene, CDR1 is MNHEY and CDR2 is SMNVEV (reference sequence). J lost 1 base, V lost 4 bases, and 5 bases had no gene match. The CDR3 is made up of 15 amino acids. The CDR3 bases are TGTGCCAGCAGTTCACCTAGCGGGGCATCCTACGAGCAGTACTTC. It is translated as CASSSPSGASYEQYF.

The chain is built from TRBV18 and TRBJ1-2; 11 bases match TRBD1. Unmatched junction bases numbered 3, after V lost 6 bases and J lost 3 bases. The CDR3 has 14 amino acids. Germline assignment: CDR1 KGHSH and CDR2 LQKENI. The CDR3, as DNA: TGTGCCAGCTCCCGGACAGGGGGCGACTATGGCTACACCTTC. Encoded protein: CASSRTGGDYGYTF.

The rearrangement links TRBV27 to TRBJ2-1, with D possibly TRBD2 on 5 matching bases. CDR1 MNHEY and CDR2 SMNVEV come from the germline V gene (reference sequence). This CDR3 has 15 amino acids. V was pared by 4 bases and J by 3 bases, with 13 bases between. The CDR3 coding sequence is TGTGCCAGCAGTTCGCCCCCGGCGGGCTACAATGAGCAGTTCTTC. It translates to CASSSPPAGYNEQFF.

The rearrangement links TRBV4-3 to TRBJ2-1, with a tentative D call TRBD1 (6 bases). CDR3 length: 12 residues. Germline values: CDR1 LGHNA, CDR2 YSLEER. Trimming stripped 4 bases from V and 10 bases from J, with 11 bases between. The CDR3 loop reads CASSPQGGEQFF. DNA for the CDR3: TGCGCCAGCAGCCCACAGGGCGGAGAGCAGTTCTTC.

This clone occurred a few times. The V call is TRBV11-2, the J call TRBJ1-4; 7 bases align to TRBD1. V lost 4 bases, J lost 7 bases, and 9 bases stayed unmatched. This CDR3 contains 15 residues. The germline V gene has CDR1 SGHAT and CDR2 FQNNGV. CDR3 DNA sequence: TGTGCCAGCAGCTCCCTGACAGGGAAAGGTGAAAAACTGTTTTTT. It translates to CASSSLTGKGEKLFF. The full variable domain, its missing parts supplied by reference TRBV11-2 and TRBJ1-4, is EAGVAQSPRYKIIEKRQSVAFWCNPISGHATLYWYQQILGQGPKLLIQFQNNGVVDDSQLPKDRFSAERLKGVDSTLKIQPAKLEDSAVYLCASSSLTGKGEKLFFGSGTQLSVL.

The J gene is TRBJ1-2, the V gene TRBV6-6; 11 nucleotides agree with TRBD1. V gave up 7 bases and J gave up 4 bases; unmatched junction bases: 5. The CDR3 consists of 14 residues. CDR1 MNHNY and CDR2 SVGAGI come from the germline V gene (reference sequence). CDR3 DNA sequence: TGTGCCAGCACCGGACAGGGGGCTGGCTATGGCTACACCTTC. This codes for CASTGQGAGYGYTF.

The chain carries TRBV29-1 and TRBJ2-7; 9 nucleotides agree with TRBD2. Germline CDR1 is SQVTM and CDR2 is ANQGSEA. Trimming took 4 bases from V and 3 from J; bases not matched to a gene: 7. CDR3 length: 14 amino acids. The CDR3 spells CSVADSGGRYEQYF. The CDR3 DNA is TGCAGCGTTGCCGATAGCGGGGGCCGCTACGAGCAGTACTTC.

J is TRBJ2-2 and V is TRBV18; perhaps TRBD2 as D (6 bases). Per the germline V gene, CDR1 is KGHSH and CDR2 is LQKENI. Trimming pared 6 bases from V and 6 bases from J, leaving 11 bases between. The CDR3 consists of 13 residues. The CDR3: CASSPRESGELFF. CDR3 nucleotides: TGTGCCAGCTCGCCCCGGGAGTCCGGGGAGCTGTTTTTT.

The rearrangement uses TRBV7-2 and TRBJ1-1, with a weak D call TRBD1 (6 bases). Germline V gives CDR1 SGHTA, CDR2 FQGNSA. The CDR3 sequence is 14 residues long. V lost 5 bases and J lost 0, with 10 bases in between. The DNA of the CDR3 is TGTGCCAGCAGCCCCGACAGGTTGAACACTGAAGCTTTCTTT. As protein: CASSPDRLNTEAFF.

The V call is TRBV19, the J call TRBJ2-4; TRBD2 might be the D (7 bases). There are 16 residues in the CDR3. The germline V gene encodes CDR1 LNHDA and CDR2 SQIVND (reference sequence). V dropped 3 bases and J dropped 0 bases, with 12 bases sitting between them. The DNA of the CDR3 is TGTGCCAGTAGTATCGGGGGGCAGGGAGCCAAAAACATTCAGTACTTC. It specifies CASSIGGQGAKNIQYF.

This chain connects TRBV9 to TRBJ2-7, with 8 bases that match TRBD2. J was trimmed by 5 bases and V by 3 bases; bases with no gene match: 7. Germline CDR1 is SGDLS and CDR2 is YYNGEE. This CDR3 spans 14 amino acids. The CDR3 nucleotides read TGTGCCAGCAGCGGCGGCGGGGGGTGGAACGAGCAGTACTTC. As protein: CASSGGGGWNEQYF.

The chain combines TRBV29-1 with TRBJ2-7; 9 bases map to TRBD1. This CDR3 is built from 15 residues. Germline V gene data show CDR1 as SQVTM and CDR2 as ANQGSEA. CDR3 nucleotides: TGCAGAGGGGACAGGGCCTCTACAGGCGACGACGAGCAGTACTTC. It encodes CRGDRASTGDDEQYF.

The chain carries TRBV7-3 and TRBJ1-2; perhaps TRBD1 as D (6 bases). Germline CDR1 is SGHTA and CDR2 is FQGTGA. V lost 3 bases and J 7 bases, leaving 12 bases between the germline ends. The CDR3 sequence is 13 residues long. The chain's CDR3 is CASSFGGAVGYTF. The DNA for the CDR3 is TGTGCCAGCAGCTTTGGGGGGGCGGTTGGCTACACCTTC. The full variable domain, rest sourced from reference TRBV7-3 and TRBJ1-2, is GAGVSQTPSNKVTEKGKYVELRCDPISGHTALYWYRQSLGQGPEFLIYFQGTGAADDSGLPNDRFFAVRPEGSVSTLKIQRTERGDSAVYLCASSFGGAVGYTFGSGTRLTVV.

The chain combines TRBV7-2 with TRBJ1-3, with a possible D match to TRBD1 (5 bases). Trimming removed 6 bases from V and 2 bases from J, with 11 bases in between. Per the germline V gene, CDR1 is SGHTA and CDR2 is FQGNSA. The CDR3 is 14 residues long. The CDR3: CASSLDSPGNTIYF. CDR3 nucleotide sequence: TGTGCCAGCAGTCTTGACAGTCCTGGAAACACCATATATTTT. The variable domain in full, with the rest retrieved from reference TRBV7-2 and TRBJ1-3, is GAGVSQSPSNKVTEKGKDVELRCDPISGHTALYWYRQSLGQGLEFLIYFQGNSAPDKSGLPSDRFSAERTGGSVSTLTIQRTQQEDSAVYLCASSLDSPGNTIYFGEGSWLTVV.

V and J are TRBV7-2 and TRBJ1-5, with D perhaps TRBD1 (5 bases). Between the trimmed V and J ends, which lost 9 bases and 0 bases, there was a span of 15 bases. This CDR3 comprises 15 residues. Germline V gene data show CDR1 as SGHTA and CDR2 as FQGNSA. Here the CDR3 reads CASTDGRGSNQPQHF. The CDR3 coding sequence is TGTGCCAGTACGGACGGGAGGGGTAGCAATCAGCCCCAGCATTTT.

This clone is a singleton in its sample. The CDR3: CASSAEVAGRTDTQYF. The CDR3 region has the DNA TGTGCCAGCAGTGCTGAGGTAGCGGGGAGGACAGATACGCAGTATTTT. V usage is TRBV6-1 and J usage is TRBJ2-3; 8 nucleotides line up with TRBD2. The CDR3 length is 16 residues. V lost 4 bases to trimming and J lost 3 bases; unmatched junction nucleotides: 9. CDR1 is MNHNS and CDR2 is SASEGT in the germline V gene.

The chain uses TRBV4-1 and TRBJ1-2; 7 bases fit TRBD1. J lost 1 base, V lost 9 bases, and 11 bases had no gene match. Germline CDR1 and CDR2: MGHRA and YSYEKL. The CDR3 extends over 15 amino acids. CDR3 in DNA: TGCGCCAGTGGGATTGGAGGGGGCATTAACTATGGCTACACCTTC. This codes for CASGIGGGINYGYTF.

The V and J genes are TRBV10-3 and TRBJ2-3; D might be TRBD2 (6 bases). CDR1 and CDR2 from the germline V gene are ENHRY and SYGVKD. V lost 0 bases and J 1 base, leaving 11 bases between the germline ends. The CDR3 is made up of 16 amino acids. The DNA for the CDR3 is TGTGCCATCAGTGAGTCCCGGGGGTGGGGCACAGATACGCAGTATTTT. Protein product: CAISESRGWGTDTQYF.

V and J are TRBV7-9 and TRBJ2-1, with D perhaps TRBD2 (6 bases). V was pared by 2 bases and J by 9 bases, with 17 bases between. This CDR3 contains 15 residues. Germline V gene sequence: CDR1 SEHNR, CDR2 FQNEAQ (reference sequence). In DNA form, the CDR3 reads TGTGCCAGCAGCTTACCCGGCGGGGCAGTGGGTGAGCAGTTCTTC. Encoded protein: CASSLPGGAVGEQFF.

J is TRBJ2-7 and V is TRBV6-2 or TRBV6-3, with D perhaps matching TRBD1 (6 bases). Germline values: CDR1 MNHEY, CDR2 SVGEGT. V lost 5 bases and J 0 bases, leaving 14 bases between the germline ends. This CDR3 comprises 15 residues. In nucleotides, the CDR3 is TGTGCCAGCAGTATCAACAGGGTTCTCTCCTACGAGCAGTACTTC. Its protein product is CASSINRVLSYEQYF.

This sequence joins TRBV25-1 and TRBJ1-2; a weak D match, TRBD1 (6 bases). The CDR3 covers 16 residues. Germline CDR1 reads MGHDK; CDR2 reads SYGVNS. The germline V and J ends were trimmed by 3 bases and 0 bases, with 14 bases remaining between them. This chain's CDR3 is CASSESGQKTNYGYTF. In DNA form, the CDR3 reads TGTGCCAGCAGTGAGTCCGGACAGAAAACTAACTATGGCTACACCTTC.